This T cell receptor (beta chain) was retrieved from a study of T cell changes during pregnancy in multiple sclerosis. This clone was detected once. V shed 8 bases and J shed 6 bases, with 21 bases lying between them. The germline gives CDR1 MDHEN, CDR2 SYDVKM. There are 15 residues in the CDR3. Only in-frame clones appear in the TCRdb table, and some are missing; sequencing was by immunoSEQ multiplex PCR. The table lists tens of thousands of clones, approximately 92% of them singletons, with around 3.5% in the top ten. The chain carries TRBV28 and TRBJ2-3; D is unresolved. This specimen was peripheral blood, taken after pregnancy. This sequence originates from a female donor in good health, enrolled as a control in a pregnancy study. The CDR3 coding sequence is TGTGCCAGCGGCGAGGATGGCGTCCCTCCTGATACGCAGTATTTT. Protein product: CASGEDGVPPDTQYF.